This T cell receptor beta chain emerged from a study of T cells in Graves' hyperthyroidism and ophthalmopathy. The V gene's germline CDR1 is MGHDK and CDR2 SYGVNS. The CDR3 has 12 residues. V lost 1 base to trimming and J lost 7 bases, with 8 bases between them. RNA transcripts served as the template for amplifying TCR beta CDR3 regions. TCR CDR3 underwent first-round RT-PCR with the HTBI primer set. TCRdb recomputed calls from the multiplex PCR reads with MiXCR, one row per CDR3 protein. The repertoire includes roughly 30,000 distinct CDR3 sequences, approximately 46% of them detected once, and about 9.4% sits in the top ten. When ophthalmopathy did not progress within 18 months, Graves' hyperthyroidism was considered stable.

This TCR came from a woman between 25 and 40 years old with Graves' hyperthyroidism. The V and J genes are TRBV25-1 and TRBJ2-7; D remains ambiguous. The sequenced material came from blood. CDR3 DNA: TGTGCCAGCAGTGAATCGGCTTTGGAGCAGTACTTC. Translated: CASSESALEQYF.